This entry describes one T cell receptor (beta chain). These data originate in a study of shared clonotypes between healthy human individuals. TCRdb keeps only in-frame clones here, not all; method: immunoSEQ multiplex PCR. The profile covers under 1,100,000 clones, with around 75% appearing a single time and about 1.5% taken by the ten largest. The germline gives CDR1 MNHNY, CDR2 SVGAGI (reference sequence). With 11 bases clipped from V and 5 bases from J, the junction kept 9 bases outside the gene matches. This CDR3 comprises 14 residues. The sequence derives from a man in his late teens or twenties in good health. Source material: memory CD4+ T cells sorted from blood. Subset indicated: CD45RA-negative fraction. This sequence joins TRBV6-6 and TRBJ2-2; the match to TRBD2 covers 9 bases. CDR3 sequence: CAGPGLAMTGELFF. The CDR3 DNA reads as TGTGCCGGGCCGGGACTAGCTATGACCGGGGAGCTGTTTTTT.